These 30 T cell receptor beta chains were sequenced from one sample in a study of shared clonotypes between healthy human individuals. Only CD45RO-negative cells positively selected for CCR7 counted as naive CD8 cells, so terminally differentiated effector memory CD45RA+ cells were excluded. Libraries were prepared by immunoSEQ multiplex PCR; TCRdb keeps only in-frame clonotypes and omits some of them. The table has fewer than 700,000 clones, about 95% seen once. The sequencing input was naive CD8+ T cells sorted from blood. The source of these receptors is a woman in her twenties or thirties in good health.

The chain employs TRBV28 and TRBJ2-2; the match to TRBD2 covers 7 bases. Germline V lookup: CDR1 MDHEN, CDR2 SYDVKM. V lost 5 bases to trimming and J lost 2 bases; unmatched junction nucleotides: 8. The length of the CDR3 is 16 residues. This chain's CDR3 is CASSKRDYPNTGELFF. The CDR3 coding sequence is TGTGCCAGCAGTAAACGGGACTACCCTAACACCGGGGAGCTGTTTTTT.

V gene TRBV27 combines with J gene TRBJ2-3, with a weak D call TRBD2 (6 bases). Germline CDR1 reads MNHEY; CDR2 reads SMNVEV (reference sequence). The CDR3 runs 18 residues. Trimming stripped 10 bases from V and 0 bases from J, with 26 bases between. CDR3: CAIGSGNQIDTSTDTQYF. CDR3 in DNA: TGTGCCATCGGTAGCGGCAACCAGATCGATACTAGCACAGATACGCAGTATTTT.

This clone was observed once. The chain carries TRBV9 and TRBJ2-7, with TRBD2 as a possible D gene (6 bases). V was trimmed by 0 bases and J by 0 bases, leaving 10 bases between them. CDR1 SGDLS and CDR2 YYNGEE come from the germline V gene. This CDR3 has 15 amino acids. In DNA form, the CDR3 reads TGTGCCAGCAGCGTAGATAGCGGAGGCTCCTACGAGCAGTACTTC. Its protein is CASSVDSGGSYEQYF. The full variable domain, completed using reference TRBV9 and TRBJ2-7, is DSGVTQTPKHLITATGQRVTLRCSPRSGDLSVYWYQQSLDQGLQFLIQYYNGEERAKGNILERFSAQQFPDLHSELNLSSLELGDSALYFCASSVDSGGSYEQYFGPGTRLTVT.

This sequence joins TRBV4-2 and TRBJ2-1; D unclear. Trimming took 5 bases from V and 5 from J, leaving 4 bases between them. The CDR3 has 11 amino acids. Germline CDR1 LGHNA, CDR2 YNFKEQ. CDR3 nucleotide sequence: TGTGCCAGCAGCTTCAACAATGAGCAGTTCTTC. Translation gives CASSFNNEQFF.

V gene TRBV27 combines with J gene TRBJ1-1, with D possibly matching TRBD1 (6 bases). The CDR3 spans 18 residues. Trimming shortened V by 3 bases and J by 4 bases, and 24 bases separated the two germline ends. In germline, CDR1 is MNHEY, CDR2 SMNVEV (reference sequence). The CDR3 bases are TGTGCCAGCAGTTTCTTGACACAGGGTTTGGGGCTTAGCACTGAAGCTTTCTTT. This gives the protein CASSFLTQGLGLSTEAFF.

V and J are TRBV27 and TRBJ2-7; 10 bases are a match to TRBD1. Losses at the gene ends were 5 bases for V and 5 bases for J; bases not matched to a gene: 3. CDR1 is MNHEY and CDR2 is SMNVEV in the germline V gene (reference sequence). The CDR3 has 13 residues. The CDR3 sequence is CASSLGTGDEQYF. CDR3 nucleotide sequence: TGTGCCAGCAGTCTCGGGACAGGGGACGAGCAGTACTTC.

With respect to this clone: This sample also contains other DNA sequences that code for the same CDR3. The chain combines TRBV9 with TRBJ1-3; 8 bases are shared with TRBD1. This CDR3 comprises 16 residues. Germline CDR1 is SGDLS and CDR2 is YYNGEE. The trim removed 4 bases at V and 0 bases at J, leaving 6 bases unmatched. In DNA form, the CDR3 reads TGTGCCAGCAGCCCACGACAGGGGAGCTCTGGAAACACCATATATTTT. It translates to CASSPRQGSSGNTIYF. Based on the CDR3 plus reference TRBV9 and TRBJ1-3, the full variable domain is DSGVTQTPKHLITATGQRVTLRCSPRSGDLSVYWYQQSLDQGLQFLIQYYNGEERAKGNILERFSAQQFPDLHSELNLSSLELGDSALYFCASSPRQGSSGNTIYFGEGSWLTVV.

The genes are TRBV14 and TRBJ2-7; the D is unclear. This CDR3 is 16 amino acids long. Germline V gives CDR1 SGHDN, CDR2 FVKESK. V was cut by 0 bases and J by 2 bases, with 14 bases left in between. Here the CDR3 DNA reads TGTGCCAGCAGCCAAGATCCCAGCAAGCACACCTACGAGCAGTACTTC. Translated, it gives CASSQDPSKHTYEQYF.

The rearrangement uses TRBV4-1 and TRBJ1-1, with TRBD1 matching over 7 bases. The CDR3 runs to 16 residues. Per germline, CDR1 MGHRA and CDR2 YSYEKL. J lost 4 bases, V lost 0 bases, and 8 bases had no gene match. CDR3 nucleotides: TGCGCCAGCAGCCAAGAGGTGGACAGGAGAGTCACTGAAGCTTTCTTT. This gives the protein CASSQEVDRRVTEAFF.

This clone was found once. The rearrangement joins TRBV28 to TRBJ2-7; the match to TRBD1 covers 8 bases. In germline, CDR1 is MDHEN, CDR2 SYDVKM. J lost 0 bases, V lost 8 bases, and 6 bases had no gene match. The CDR3 runs 14 residues. In DNA form, the CDR3 reads TGTGCCAGCGGCGGACAGGGTCACTCCTACGAGCAGTACTTC. This sequence encodes CASGGQGHSYEQYF. The whole variable domain, remainder taken from reference TRBV28 and TRBJ2-7, is DVKVTQSSRYLVKRTGEKVFLECVQDMDHENMFWYRQDPGLGLRLIYFSYDVKMKEKGDIPEGYSVSREKKERFSLILESASTNQTSMYLCASGGQGHSYEQYFGPGTRLTVT.

The rearrangement links TRBV18 to TRBJ2-7; the match to TRBD1 covers 7 bases. Germline lookup yields CDR1 KGHSH and CDR2 LQKENI. V dropped 10 bases and J dropped 0; count of bases not matched to a gene: 6. The CDR3 totals 13 residues. The CDR3 reads CATGTDSSYEQYF. The DNA of the CDR3 is TGTGCCACCGGGACAGATAGCTCCTACGAGCAGTACTTC.

The CDR3 region is CASKPGGRKYEQYF. The CDR3 DNA is TGTGCCAGCAAGCCGGGCGGGAGGAAGTACGAGCAGTACTTC. This chain connects TRBV2 to TRBJ2-7; 8 bases are a match to TRBD2. Germline V gene sequence: CDR1 SNHLY, CDR2 FYNNEI. The J segment lost 4 bases and the V segment lost 7 bases, leaving 9 bases of the junction unmatched. The CDR3 loop spans 14 amino acids.

The chain combines TRBV7-8 with TRBJ2-1; D possibly corresponds to TRBD2 (5 bases). Germline assignment: CDR1 SGHVS and CDR2 FQNEAQ. CDR3 length equals 16 residues. Trimming stripped 0 bases from V and 5 bases from J, with 14 bases between. The CDR3 sequence: CASSLARFLRDNEQFF. For the CDR3, the DNA is TGTGCCAGCAGCTTAGCGCGGTTCTTGAGGGACAATGAGCAGTTCTTC.

The chain couples TRBV19 to TRBJ2-5; TRBD2 aligns across 10 bases. Looked up from germline, CDR1 is LNHDA and CDR2 is SQIVND (reference sequence). There are 16 residues in the CDR3. Trimming took 4 bases from V and 1 from J; bases not matched to a gene: 6. Written as DNA, the CDR3 is TGTGCCAGTAGTACTCCGGGACTAGCGAGCCAAGAGACCCAGTACTTC. Translation gives CASSTPGLASQETQYF.

The genes are TRBV11-1 and TRBJ2-7; TRBD2 matches at 16 bases. The CDR3 covers 17 residues. Germline V CDR1 and CDR2: SGHAT, FQDESV (reference sequence). The J segment lost 3 bases and the V segment lost 4 bases, leaving 6 bases of the junction unmatched. The CDR3 bases are TGTGCCAGCAGCTGGGGGACTAGCGGGAGGGCCCTCTACGAGCAGTACTTC. Encoded protein: CASSWGTSGRALYEQYF.

The rearrangement uses TRBV2 and TRBJ1-2; no reliable D call. Trimming pared 7 bases from V and 8 bases from J, leaving 14 bases between. The CDR3 is 12 residues long. The germline V gene has CDR1 SNHLY and CDR2 FYNNEI. DNA of the CDR3: TGTGCCAGCATTAGAATCGAACCGGGCTACACCTTC. It encodes CASIRIEPGYTF.

The J gene is TRBJ2-7, the V gene TRBV27; 12 bases are shared with TRBD1. J lost 3 bases, V lost 6 bases, and 15 bases had no gene match. Germline CDR1 is MNHEY and CDR2 is SMNVEV (reference sequence). This CDR3 is 18 amino acids long. Here the CDR3 DNA reads TGTGCCAGCAGACCCGGGACAGGGGGCGCGGGGGTCTACTACGAGCAGTACTTC. Its protein product is CASRPGTGGAGVYYEQYF.

The J gene is TRBJ2-1, the V gene TRBV7-2; TRBD2 aligns across 9 bases. Germline assignment: CDR1 SGHTA and CDR2 FQGNSA. The CDR3 runs 13 residues. J was trimmed by 5 bases and V by 11 bases; bases with no gene match: 7. As DNA, the CDR3 is TGTGCCTCCCGGCTAGCGGGGAACAATGAGCAGTTCTTC. This sequence encodes CASRLAGNNEQFF.

The J gene is TRBJ2-7, the V gene TRBV29-1, with D hard to call. Germline-derived CDR1 and CDR2 are SQVTM and ANQGSEA. This CDR3 spans 11 amino acids. The germline V and J ends were trimmed by 7 bases and 3 bases, with 10 bases remaining between them. CDR3 nucleotides: TGCAGCGCCGCCATGGACTACGAGCAGTACTTC. Translated, it gives CSAAMDYEQYF.

The J gene is TRBJ2-7, the V gene TRBV27; possible D gene TRBD2, 6 bases. Trimming shortened V by 6 bases and J by 0 bases, and 15 bases separated the two germline ends. The germline gives CDR1 MNHEY, CDR2 SMNVEV (reference sequence). This CDR3 contains 15 residues. CDR3 in amino acids: CASSQVADFSYEQYF. For the CDR3, the DNA is TGTGCCAGCAGCCAAGTAGCGGACTTCTCCTACGAGCAGTACTTC.

CDR3 in amino acids: CASSPRQGLPGDEQFF. In nucleotides, the CDR3 is TGTGCCAGCAGCCCCCGGCAGGGACTGCCGGGGGATGAGCAGTTCTTC. The genes are TRBV9 and TRBJ2-1; tentatively, D is TRBD2 (6 bases). Trimming shortened V by 4 bases and J by 8 bases, and 22 bases separated the two germline ends. The CDR3 has 16 residues. The V gene's germline CDR1 is SGDLS and CDR2 YYNGEE.

The chain links TRBV7-9 to TRBJ2-1, with TRBD1 matching 7 bases. Germline assignment: CDR1 SEHNR and CDR2 FQNEAQ (reference sequence). The ends lost 2 bases at V and 14 bases at J; junction bases unmatched: 3. The CDR3 length is 11 residues. In nucleotides, the CDR3 is TGTGCCAGCAGCTTAAGGGACAGTGAGTTCTTC. It encodes CASSLRDSEFF.

The genes are TRBV18 and TRBJ2-7; TRBD2 agrees at 11 bases. The ends lost 6 bases at V and 2 bases at J; junction bases unmatched: 6. CDR3 size: 15 residues. Looked up from germline, CDR1 is KGHSH and CDR2 is LQKENI. The CDR3 sequence is CASSQTSGEPYEQYF. CDR3 coding DNA: TGTGCCAGCTCTCAGACTAGCGGGGAGCCCTACGAGCAGTACTTC.

The chain carries TRBV7-9 and TRBJ2-7; weak D call: TRBD1 (6 bases). Germline V CDR1 and CDR2: SEHNR, FQNEAQ (reference sequence). Trimming removed 5 bases from V and 5 bases from J, with 13 bases in between. This CDR3 region has 13 residues. As DNA, the CDR3 is TGTGCCAGCAGCGGAATACAGGGTGACGAGCAGTACTTC. Translation: CASSGIQGDEQYF. Based on the CDR3 plus reference TRBV7-9 and TRBJ2-7, the full variable domain is DTGVSQNPRHKITKRGQNVTFRCDPISEHNRLYWYRQTLGQGPEFLTYFQNEAQLEKSRLLSDRFSAERPKGSFSTLEIQRTEQGDSAMYLCASSGIQGDEQYFGPGTRLTVT.

This clone was detected only a few times. The chain is built from TRBV28 and TRBJ1-5; possibly TRBD1 for D (5 bases). V gave up 5 bases and J gave up 5 bases, with 10 bases separating them. The germline V gene has CDR1 MDHEN and CDR2 SYDVKM. The CDR3 totals 13 residues. The CDR3 DNA is TGTGCCAGCAGTCAGGGAGGGCATCAGCCCCAGCATTTT. Translated: CASSQGGHQPQHF. The whole variable domain, filled in from reference TRBV28 and TRBJ1-5, reads DVKVTQSSRYLVKRTGEKVFLECVQDMDHENMFWYRQDPGLGLRLIYFSYDVKMKEKGDIPEGYSVSREKKERFSLILESASTNQTSMYLCASSQGGHQPQHFGDGTRLSIL.

The chain links TRBV14 to TRBJ2-1, with TRBD2 matching 8 bases. Germline V lookup: CDR1 SGHDN, CDR2 FVKESK. The trim removed 4 bases at V and 2 bases at J, leaving 4 bases unmatched. CDR3 length: 15 amino acids. The CDR3 region has the DNA TGTGCCAGCAGCCTCCTAGCGGGTACCTACAATGAGCAGTTCTTC. This encodes CASSLLAGTYNEQFF.

V is TRBV7-9 and J is TRBJ1-3; D ambiguous. The CDR3 runs to 15 residues. Germline V lookup: CDR1 SEHNR, CDR2 FQNEAQ (reference sequence). Trimming stripped 2 bases from V and 2 bases from J, with 10 bases between. CDR3 sequence: CASSLTVSTGNTIYF. CDR3 nucleotide sequence: TGTGCCAGCAGCTTAACAGTGTCAACTGGAAACACCATATATTTT.

The V and J genes are TRBV7-6 and TRBJ2-1; tentative D call: TRBD1 (5 bases). The CDR3 consists of 14 residues. V was shortened by 0 bases and J by 8 bases, with 11 bases between the two germline ends. Germline V CDR1 and CDR2: SGHVS, FNYEAQ. The DNA for the CDR3 is TGTGCCAGCAGCTTAGCGTTGTGGGGCGATGAGCAGTTCTTC. Its translation is CASSLALWGDEQFF.

The chain employs TRBV27 and TRBJ2-1; 10 nucleotides line up with TRBD2. The CDR3 is made up of 16 amino acids. Germline V gene sequence: CDR1 MNHEY, CDR2 SMNVEV (reference sequence). V was pared by 2 bases and J by 3 bases, with 4 bases of the junction left unmatched. The CDR3 protein is CASSLASSGSYNEQFF. The DNA of the CDR3 is TGTGCCAGCAGTTTAGCATCTAGCGGGAGCTACAATGAGCAGTTCTTC.

The V and J genes are TRBV12-5 and TRBJ2-7; D gene uncertain. This CDR3 spans 15 amino acids. Germline CDR1 LGHNT, CDR2 FRNRAP. V lost 0 bases and J 0 bases, leaving 9 bases between the germline ends. This CDR3 is CASGLVRLASYEQYF. CDR3 nucleotide sequence: TGTGCTAGTGGTTTGGTACGGTTAGCCTCCTACGAGCAGTACTTC.